The rows below give T cell receptor beta chains drawn from one sample of a study of beta chain features in type 1 diabetes. Data came from immunoSEQ multiplex PCR; TCRdb stores just in-frame clones and leaves some out. The data contain over 100,000 clones, roughly 40% of them seen just once; the ten biggest clones take up more than 0.06%. The sample comprised stem cell memory CD4+ T cells from blood. The receptors come from a woman aged 18 to 35 in good health. CDR3s include the opening cysteine and the closing phenylalanine or tryptophan. A D gene is named only where the DNA matches it firmly. Not every row has a clone size; where given, it reads once, few, many or a size class.

CDR3nt: TGTGCCAGCAGCTCCCCTAGCGGGAGGAACAATGAGCAGTTCTTC; CDR3aa: CASSSPSGRNNEQFF; j_gene: TRBJ2-1; abundance: -; v_gene: TRBV7-2; d_gene: TRBD2
CDR3nt: TGTGCCAGCGGAAGGGACAGGAACTTCGAGCAGTACTTC; CDR3aa: CASGRDRNFEQYF; j_gene: TRBJ2-7; abundance: -; v_gene: TRBV27; d_gene: TRBD1
CDR3nt: TGTGCCAGCAGCCTGACTAGCGGGTACAATGAGCAGTTCTTC; CDR3aa: CASSLTSGYNEQFF; j_gene: TRBJ2-1; abundance: -; v_gene: TRBV7-9; d_gene: TRBD2
CDR3nt: TGTGCCAGCAGCTTGGCGGGGCGGGAGGGCCGCGAGCAGTACTTC; CDR3aa: CASSLAGREGREQYF; j_gene: TRBJ2-7; abundance: -; v_gene: TRBV5-4; d_gene: TRBD2
CDR3nt: TGCGCCAGCAGCGCTGGGACAGTGAACACTGAAGCTTTCTTT; CDR3aa: CASSAGTVNTEAFF; j_gene: TRBJ1-1; abundance: few; v_gene: TRBV5-1; d_gene: TRBD1
CDR3nt: TGTGCCAGCTCACCCGTTGTGGGGACAAGGAGCTCCTACGAGCAGTACTTC; CDR3aa: CASSPVVGTRSSYEQYF; j_gene: TRBJ2-7; abundance: -; v_gene: TRBV18; d_gene: -
CDR3nt: TGTGCCAGCAGCTTAGAAAGGACTACCCCCACCGGGGAGCTGTTTTTT; CDR3aa: CASSLERTTPTGELFF; j_gene: TRBJ2-2; abundance: -; v_gene: TRBV11-2; d_gene: -
CDR3nt: TGCGCCAGCAGCTTGGCTCCAGGAACCACCTACGAGCAGTACTTC; CDR3aa: CASSLAPGTTYEQYF; j_gene: TRBJ2-7; abundance: -; v_gene: TRBV5-1; d_gene: -
CDR3nt: TGTGCCAGCAGCTTAGTCTGGAGCGGGAGGGGACAAGAGACCCAGTACTTC; CDR3aa: CASSLVWSGRGQETQYF; j_gene: TRBJ2-5; abundance: -; v_gene: TRBV11-2; d_gene: TRBD2
CDR3nt: TGTGCCAGTAGTATAGACGGCTCGACTAGCACAGATACGCAGTATTTT; CDR3aa: CASSIDGSTSTDTQYF; j_gene: TRBJ2-3; abundance: -; v_gene: TRBV19; d_gene: -
CDR3nt: TGTGCCAGTAGTCTTCACCGGGCGGGAGAGTGGGATACGCAGTATTTT; CDR3aa: CASSLHRAGEWDTQYF; j_gene: TRBJ2-3; abundance: -; v_gene: TRBV19; d_gene: TRBD2
CDR3nt: TGTGCCAGCAGCTTAGTTCGTCGAGATAGCGGGAGGGCGTACGAGCAGTACTTC; CDR3aa: CASSLVRRDSGRAYEQYF; j_gene: TRBJ2-7; abundance: -; v_gene: TRBV11-2; d_gene: TRBD2
CDR3nt: TGTGCCAGCAGCTTAGGGGGGACTAGCGGGTACATTACCTACGAGCAGTACTTC; CDR3aa: CASSLGGTSGYITYEQYF; j_gene: TRBJ2-7; abundance: -; v_gene: TRBV7-2; d_gene: TRBD2
CDR3nt: TGTGCCAGTAGTATCCCGACAGGGCGTCAGCCCCAGCATTTT; CDR3aa: CASSIPTGRQPQHF; j_gene: TRBJ1-5; abundance: -; v_gene: TRBV19; d_gene: TRBD1
CDR3nt: TGTGCCAGTAGTATTACGCCAGGGGTCTCCTACGAGCAGTACTTC; CDR3aa: CASSITPGVSYEQYF; j_gene: TRBJ2-7; abundance: -; v_gene: TRBV19; d_gene: -
CDR3nt: TGTGCCAGCAGCACCTGGGCCAGGGAAGATACGCAGTATTTT; CDR3aa: CASSTWAREDTQYF; j_gene: TRBJ2-3; abundance: few; v_gene: TRBV28; d_gene: -
CDR3nt: TGCGCCAGCAGCCATCGGACAGGCAATCAGCCCCAGCATTTT; CDR3aa: CASSHRTGNQPQHF; j_gene: TRBJ1-5; abundance: few; v_gene: TRBV4-1; d_gene: -
CDR3nt: TGTGCCAGCAGTTACTGGGGGGGCCCCCAGCATTTT; CDR3aa: CASSYWGGPQHF; j_gene: TRBJ1-5; abundance: -; v_gene: TRBV6-5; d_gene: -
CDR3nt: TGTGCCAGCAGGCTACGGGACAGGGGCTATGGCTACACCTTC; CDR3aa: CASRLRDRGYGYTF; j_gene: TRBJ1-2; abundance: -; v_gene: TRBV11-2; d_gene: TRBD1
CDR3nt: TGTGCCAGCAGGAAAAGGACAAGGATGTTTTTT; CDR3aa: CASRKRTRMFF; j_gene: TRBJ2-2; abundance: -; v_gene: TRBV28; d_gene: -
CDR3nt: TGCGCCAGCAGCTTGTCTGGGAGAAACCAGCGCCCCGCAGATACGCAGTATTTT; CDR3aa: CASSLSGRNQRPADTQYF; j_gene: TRBJ2-3; abundance: -; v_gene: TRBV5-1; d_gene: -
CDR3nt: TGTGCAACCTGGGCCGCAGGCCCGAACACCGGGGAGCTGTTTTTT; CDR3aa: CATWAAGPNTGELFF; j_gene: TRBJ2-2; abundance: -; v_gene: TRBV6-1; d_gene: -
CDR3nt: TGCGCCAGCAGCTCCTACACAGATACGCAGTATTTT; CDR3aa: CASSSYTDTQYF; j_gene: TRBJ2-3; abundance: few; v_gene: TRBV5-1; d_gene: -
CDR3nt: TGTGCCAGCAGCTTCATTGCAGGGTCTAATGAGCAGTTCTTC; CDR3aa: CASSFIAGSNEQFF; j_gene: TRBJ2-1; abundance: -; v_gene: TRBV7-9; d_gene: -
CDR3nt: TGCAGCGTTATGCCGGGACAGCCGAACTATGGCTACACCTTC; CDR3aa: CSVMPGQPNYGYTF; j_gene: TRBJ1-2; abundance: few; v_gene: TRBV29-1; d_gene: TRBD1
CDR3nt: TGTGCCAGCAGTTACGGGCCGAACAATCAGCCCCAGCATTTT; CDR3aa: CASSYGPNNQPQHF; j_gene: TRBJ1-5; abundance: -; v_gene: TRBV6-5; d_gene: -
CDR3nt: TGTGCCAGCAGCTTAAGGGCGGGAAAGGATACGCAGTATTTT; CDR3aa: CASSLRAGKDTQYF; j_gene: TRBJ2-3; abundance: -; v_gene: TRBV7-9; d_gene: -
CDR3nt: TGCGCCAGCAGCCCCTCACGGACAGATACGCAGTATTTT; CDR3aa: CASSPSRTDTQYF; j_gene: TRBJ2-3; abundance: few; v_gene: TRBV5-1; d_gene: -
CDR3nt: TGCGCCAGCAGCTACGGCCGGGACACCAATGAGCAGTTCTTC; CDR3aa: CASSYGRDTNEQFF; j_gene: TRBJ2-1; abundance: -; v_gene: TRBV5-1; d_gene: -
CDR3nt: TGCGCCAGCAGCTTGGGTAGCGGGGGAACCGGCAAAAACATTCAGTACTTC; CDR3aa: CASSLGSGGTGKNIQYF; j_gene: TRBJ2-4; abundance: -; v_gene: TRBV5-1; d_gene: TRBD2
CDR3nt: TGTGCCAGCTCACCCTCGAGTGCTGAGCAGTTCTTC; CDR3aa: CASSPSSAEQFF; j_gene: TRBJ2-1; abundance: once; v_gene: TRBV18; d_gene: -
CDR3nt: TGTGCCAGCAGCCCCGGGACAGGGCGCGGCAATGAGCAGTTCTTC; CDR3aa: CASSPGTGRGNEQFF; j_gene: TRBJ2-1; abundance: few; v_gene: TRBV5-5; d_gene: TRBD1
CDR3nt: TGTGCCAGCAGCCCGACTCCCCGGACATACAATGAGCAGTTCTTC; CDR3aa: CASSPTPRTYNEQFF; j_gene: TRBJ2-1; abundance: -; v_gene: TRBV11-1; d_gene: -
CDR3nt: TGTGCCAGCAGCCGCCTACTAGCGCCCGCGGATCCCTACAATGAGCAGTTCTTC; CDR3aa: CASSRLLAPADPYNEQFF; j_gene: TRBJ2-1; abundance: -; v_gene: TRBV7-2; d_gene: TRBD2
CDR3nt: TGTGCCAGCAGTCTGACACTGAACACTGAAGCTTTCTTT; CDR3aa: CASSLTLNTEAFF; j_gene: TRBJ1-1; abundance: few; v_gene: TRBV7-2; d_gene: -
CDR3nt: TGCGCCAGCAGCCAGTTCGAACAGGGGGCAAGGAACACTGAAGCTTTCTTT; CDR3aa: CASSQFEQGARNTEAFF; j_gene: TRBJ1-1; abundance: -; v_gene: TRBV4-3; d_gene: TRBD1
CDR3nt: TGCAGCGTAGGCCAGGGCTGGGATCAGCCCCAGCATTTT; CDR3aa: CSVGQGWDQPQHF; j_gene: TRBJ1-5; abundance: few; v_gene: TRBV29-1; d_gene: -
CDR3nt: TGTGCCAGCAGCCCGACCGGGACAGGGAAAGAGACCCAGTACTTC; CDR3aa: CASSPTGTGKETQYF; j_gene: TRBJ2-5; abundance: -; v_gene: TRBV7-7; d_gene: TRBD1
CDR3nt: TGTGCCAGCAGCTTAGACAGGGGGTCCTACAATGAGCAGTTCTTC; CDR3aa: CASSLDRGSYNEQFF; j_gene: TRBJ2-1; abundance: -; v_gene: TRBV11-2; d_gene: TRBD1
CDR3nt: TGCGCCAGCAGCTTTTTAGGGACAGGGGGCTCCGAGCAGTACTTC; CDR3aa: CASSFLGTGGSEQYF; j_gene: TRBJ2-7; abundance: once; v_gene: TRBV5-1; d_gene: TRBD1
CDR3nt: TGTGCCAGCAGTCCCCGGACTAGCGGGAGGGCTGAGCAGTTCTTC; CDR3aa: CASSPRTSGRAEQFF; j_gene: TRBJ2-1; abundance: once; v_gene: TRBV6-5; d_gene: TRBD2
CDR3nt: TGTGCCAGCAGTATCCAACAGGGGACGTCTCGGAAGCAGTACTTC; CDR3aa: CASSIQQGTSRKQYF; j_gene: TRBJ2-7; abundance: few; v_gene: TRBV28; d_gene: TRBD1
CDR3nt: TGTGCCAGGACTAGCGGGAAAGATGAGCAGTTCTTC; CDR3aa: CARTSGKDEQFF; j_gene: TRBJ2-1; abundance: -; v_gene: TRBV7-9; d_gene: TRBD2
CDR3nt: TGTGCCATCAGAAACGGTCCTAATGAAAAACTGTTTTTT; CDR3aa: CAIRNGPNEKLFF; j_gene: TRBJ1-4; abundance: few; v_gene: TRBV10-3; d_gene: -
CDR3nt: TGTGCCAGCAGTTGGCATAGCAATCAGCCCCAGCATTTT; CDR3aa: CASSWHSNQPQHF; j_gene: TRBJ1-5; abundance: -; v_gene: TRBV27; d_gene: -
CDR3nt: TGCAGTGCTAGGACAGGGACTGGCTACACCTTC; CDR3aa: CSARTGTGYTF; j_gene: TRBJ1-2; abundance: -; v_gene: TRBV20-1; d_gene: TRBD1
CDR3nt: TGTGCCAGCAGCTCCCTTAGGGCGGGGGGGAGTAATGAAAAACTGTTTTTT; CDR3aa: CASSSLRAGGSNEKLFF; j_gene: TRBJ1-4; abundance: -; v_gene: TRBV28; d_gene: -
CDR3nt: TGCAGCGTCCGACAGGGTAGCAATCAGCCCCAGCATTTT; CDR3aa: CSVRQGSNQPQHF; j_gene: TRBJ1-5; abundance: -; v_gene: TRBV29-1; d_gene: TRBD1
CDR3nt: TGTGCCAGCAGTGAAGGTGCGTCCCGAAAAAAAGAGACCCAGTACTTC; CDR3aa: CASSEGASRKKETQYF; j_gene: TRBJ2-5; abundance: -; v_gene: TRBV6-1; d_gene: -